Below, 25 T cell receptor beta chains from the same sample are listed, as sequenced in a study of T cell repertoires in cytomegalovirus infection. Their antigen targets remain unknown. One entry per CDR3 protein results from TCRdb running MiXCR on the reads. The sample records tens of thousands of distinct CDR3 sequences, approximately 42% being singletons. The specimen was CD8+ T cells from cultured PBMCs, collected from culture after CMV antigen stimulation. The receptors here all came from a human donor in good health (CMV status not recorded). Some clones in this sample may be carry-over from other donors' samples.

This clonotype was counted only a few times. J is TRBJ2-3 and V is TRBV5-6; a possible D gene is TRBD1 (5 bases). V was clipped by 0 bases and J by 6 bases, with 14 bases between them. The germline V gene has CDR1 SGHDT and CDR2 YYEEEE. This CDR3 has 15 amino acids. CDR3 DNA sequence: TGTGCCAGCAGCTTGGGACAGTCGTTAATGGATACGCAGTATTTT. Its translation: CASSLGQSLMDTQYF.

This clonotype was detected a few times. The rearrangement uses TRBV7-9 and TRBJ1-1; 8 bases fit TRBD1. V shed 5 bases and J 5 bases; nucleotides not matched to a gene: 10. Germline CDR1 and CDR2: SEHNR and FQNEAQ (reference sequence). The CDR3 consists of 15 residues. The CDR3 DNA reads as TGTGCCAGCAGCCCAGGGCAGGGGGCGGTGACTGAAGCTTTCTTT. It encodes CASSPGQGAVTEAFF.

The chain combines TRBV20-1 with TRBJ1-1; 7 bases fit TRBD1. After removal of 3 bases from V and 0 bases from J, the junction contained 10 bases not matched to a gene. Germline V CDR1 and CDR2: DFQATT, SNEGSKA (reference sequence). CDR3 size: 16 residues. As DNA, the CDR3 is TGCAGTGCTAGTCTGGTGCAGGGGGGGATGAACACTGAAGCTTTCTTT. Its translation: CSASLVQGGMNTEAFF.

The table lists this clonotype with a count of one. The J gene is TRBJ2-1, the V gene TRBV7-4, with 8 bases lining up with TRBD1. The germline CDR1 and CDR2 sequences are SGHVT and SQSDAQ. The CDR3 extends over 13 amino acids. With V trimmed by 3 bases and J by 9 bases, 4 bases remained unmatched. The CDR3 region is CASSFGQGGEQFF. In nucleotides, the CDR3 is TGTGCCAGCAGCTTCGGACAGGGCGGTGAGCAGTTCTTC.

This clonotype turned up a few times. The chain combines TRBV4-1 with TRBJ1-4, with D possibly being TRBD1 (6 bases). Germline loops: CDR1 MGHRA, CDR2 YSYEKL. CDR3 length: 14 residues. Trimming removed 2 bases at V and 8 bases at J, with 12 bases between. DNA of the CDR3: TGCGCCAGCAGCCAAACAGGGATAGGGGAAAAACTGTTTTTT. This translates into CASSQTGIGEKLFF.

This clonotype was found once. This sequence joins TRBV6-1 and TRBJ2-4, with 8 bases fitting TRBD1. Germline assignment: CDR1 MNHNS and CDR2 SASEGT. With V trimmed by 1 base and J by 3 bases, 8 bases remained unmatched. This CDR3 contains 17 residues. As DNA, the CDR3 is TGTGCCAGCAGTGAAGAGAAATTCGACAGGGGCAAAAACATTCAGTACTTC. This encodes CASSEEKFDRGKNIQYF.

This chain joins TRBV7-6 and TRBJ2-1; 11 bases fit TRBD2. Trimming cost V 0 bases and J 10 bases; bases outside gene matches: 14. This CDR3 has 18 amino acids. Germline V CDR1 and CDR2: SGHVS, FNYEAQ. CDR3 coding DNA: TGTGCCAGCAGCTTAGCGCTAACGGCTAGCGGGGGGTATGGGGAGCAGTTCTTC. This encodes CASSLALTASGGYGEQFF.

This chain joins TRBV19 and TRBJ2-5, with TRBD2 as a possible D gene (6 bases). The CDR3 loop spans 14 amino acids. Germline V gives CDR1 LNHDA, CDR2 SQIVND (reference sequence). With 3 bases removed from V and 7 bases from J, the gap between germline ends came to 15 bases. CDR3 sequence (DNA): TGTGCCAGTAGTATCTCGGAGGGAACAAGGACCCAGTACTTC. Its protein product is CASSISEGTRTQYF.

The J gene is TRBJ2-3, the V gene TRBV7-6; the match to TRBD1 covers 8 bases. This CDR3 has 16 amino acids. With 1 base clipped from V and 1 base from J, the junction kept 4 bases outside the gene matches. The germline gives CDR1 SGHVS, CDR2 FNYEAQ. This CDR3 is CASSLGQGRGTDTQYF. The DNA of the CDR3 is TGTGCCAGCAGCTTAGGACAGGGGCGCGGCACAGATACGCAGTATTTT.

The chain recombines TRBV19 with TRBJ2-1; 8 nucleotides align to TRBD2. CDR3 length: 16 amino acids. The V gene's germline CDR1 is LNHDA and CDR2 SQIVND (reference sequence). The V gene end was trimmed by 3 bases and the J gene end by 7 bases; junction bases not matched to a gene: 11. This chain's CDR3 is CASSILDGGAGNEQFF. As DNA, the CDR3 is TGTGCCAGTAGTATTTTGGACGGGGGGGCTGGTAATGAGCAGTTCTTC.

The chain joins TRBV19 to TRBJ2-1, with D possibly matching TRBD1 (6 bases). Trimming left V 8 bases short and J 0 bases short, with 11 bases between. Looked up from germline, CDR1 is LNHDA and CDR2 is SQIVND (reference sequence). The CDR3 spans 14 residues. The CDR3, as DNA: TGTGCCAGTTCCGACAGGAGCTCCTACAATGAGCAGTTCTTC. Translating it yields CASSDRSSYNEQFF. Complete variable domain (other parts from reference TRBV19 and TRBJ2-1): DGGITQSPKYLFRKEGQNVTLSCEQNLNHDAMYWYRQDPGQGLRLIYYSQIVNDFQKGDIAEGYSVSREKKESFPLTVTSAQKNPTAFYLCASSDRSSYNEQFFGPGTRLTVL.

This clonotype was seen a handful of times. The gene calls are TRBV6-1 and TRBJ2-7; perhaps TRBD1 as D (5 bases). The V end lost 1 base, the J end lost 7 bases, and 14 bases lay between the germline ends. This CDR3 spans 14 amino acids. CDR1 and CDR2 (germline): MNHNS, SASEGT. The CDR3 reads CASSEGQFPAEQYF. The CDR3, as DNA: TGTGCCAGCAGTGAAGGACAGTTTCCCGCGGAGCAGTACTTC.

Only a few counts were recorded for this clonotype. The chain joins TRBV28 to TRBJ2-1; TRBD2 agrees at 10 bases. Looked up from germline, CDR1 is MDHEN and CDR2 is SYDVKM. This CDR3 contains 15 residues. With V trimmed by 2 bases and J by 10 bases, 8 bases remained unmatched. The CDR3 DNA follows: TGTGCCAGCAGTTTAGAACCCCTAGCGGGGGACGAGCAGTTCTTC. As protein: CASSLEPLAGDEQFF.

This clonotype appeared once. The chain couples TRBV7-8 to TRBJ1-1, with D unclear. Germline V CDR1 and CDR2: SGHVS, FQNEAQ. CDR3 length: 14 residues. V lost 4 bases, J lost 7 bases, and 16 bases lay in between. CDR3 DNA sequence: TGTGCCAGCAGCTCGGACCAGCCTAACTATGAAGCTTTCTTT. Its translation: CASSSDQPNYEAFF.

J is TRBJ2-5 and V is TRBV4-1; D is perhaps TRBD1 (6 bases). Germline V lookup: CDR1 MGHRA, CDR2 YSYEKL. Trimming left V 1 base short and J 2 bases short, with 14 bases between. This CDR3 has 16 residues. For the CDR3, the DNA is TGCGCCAGCAGCCAAGTAGGGGGACGTCCTCAAGAGACCCAGTACTTC. Protein: CASSQVGGRPQETQYF.

The chain links TRBV25-1 to TRBJ1-2, with D tentatively TRBD1 (5 bases). Germline V gives CDR1 MGHDK, CDR2 SYGVNS. The V end was cut by 1 base, the J end by 8 bases, with 14 bases between. The CDR3 consists of 14 residues. CDR3 nucleotide sequence: TGTGCCAGCAGTGAATTTAGCGGGGCGTGGGGCTACACCTTC. Its protein is CASSEFSGAWGYTF.

V gene TRBV20-1 combines with J gene TRBJ1-5; D perhaps matches TRBD1 (5 bases). Trimming left V 0 bases short and J 0 bases short, with 15 bases between. This CDR3 is built from 17 residues. Per the germline V gene, CDR1 is DFQATT and CDR2 is SNEGSKA (reference sequence). Written as DNA, the CDR3 is TGCAGTGCTAGAGAGGGGGACGGACGATATAGCAATCAGCCCCAGCATTTT. Translating it yields CSAREGDGRYSNQPQHF.

The chain carries TRBV6-6 and TRBJ1-4, with D tentatively TRBD1 (6 bases). This CDR3 is built from 18 residues. Germline lookup yields CDR1 MNHNY and CDR2 SVGAGI (reference sequence). The germline V and J ends were trimmed by 0 bases and 3 bases, with 17 bases remaining between them. CDR3 loop: CASSYSLMRGAANEKLFF. The CDR3 DNA is TGTGCCAGCAGTTACTCCCTCATGAGGGGGGCGGCTAATGAAAAACTGTTTTTT.

This chain links TRBV12-3 or TRBV12-4 with TRBJ1-1; D gene unclear. V was trimmed by 2 bases and J by 4 bases, leaving 11 bases between them. The CDR3 spans 14 residues. The CDR3 nucleotides read TGTGCCAGCAGTTTATTGCGGGGTACCACTGAAGCTTTCTTT. Protein sequence: CASSLLRGTTEAFF.

CDR3 sequence reads: CASSLNPLAGGYNEQFF. The CDR3 nucleotides are TGTGCCAGCAGTTTAAACCCACTAGCGGGGGGCTACAATGAGCAGTTCTTC. The chain is built from TRBV27 and TRBJ2-1; 12 nucleotides align to TRBD2. Germline assignment: CDR1 MNHEY and CDR2 SMNVEV (reference sequence). This CDR3 contains 17 residues. V was clipped by 2 bases and J by 3 bases; unmatched bases: 5.

This clonotype was counted only a few times. V is TRBV7-6 and J is TRBJ2-1; 9 positions match TRBD2. Germline loops: CDR1 SGHVS, CDR2 FNYEAQ. CDR3 size: 16 residues. Trimming at V came to 1 base and at J to 9 bases, leaving 10 bases not matched to a gene. CDR3 DNA: TGTGCCAGCAGCTTAGAAGTAGGGCGGGGGGGCACTGAGCAGTTCTTC. Protein: CASSLEVGRGGTEQFF.

The chain links TRBV9 to TRBJ1-2; 7 nucleotides align to TRBD1. V was pared by 3 bases and J by 8 bases, with 10 bases of the junction left unmatched. CDR1 SGDLS and CDR2 YYNGEE come from the germline V gene. This CDR3 is 14 amino acids long. The CDR3 here is CASSGDRVGGGYTF. The CDR3 DNA reads as TGTGCCAGCAGCGGCGACAGGGTGGGAGGAGGCTACACCTTC.

On this clonotype itself: A read error may explain this, as a much larger clone is one base away. The rearrangement joins TRBV6-6 to TRBJ1-1; a weak D match, TRBD1 (5 bases). The CDR3 extends over 14 amino acids. Germline loops: CDR1 MNHNY, CDR2 SVGAGI (reference sequence). CDR3 amino acids: CASNPGGLGTEAIF. The CDR3 region has the DNA TGTGCCAGCAACCCCGGGGGGTTGGGAACTGAAGCTATCTTT.

This clonotype was detected a few times. The J gene is TRBJ1-2, the V gene TRBV7-8, with D tentatively TRBD1 (5 bases). Germline values: CDR1 SGHVS, CDR2 FQNEAQ. The CDR3 length is 15 residues. V was pared by 1 base and J by 3 bases, with 12 bases between. CDR3 residues: CASSLGIGADYGYTF. DNA of the CDR3: TGTGCCAGCAGCTTAGGGATAGGGGCCGACTATGGCTACACCTTC. Looking up the rest from reference TRBV7-8 and TRBJ1-2 gives the full variable domain: GAGVSQSPRYKVAKRGQDVALRCDPISGHVSLFWYQQALGQGPEFLTYFQNEAQLDKSGLPSDRFFAERPEGSVSTLKIQRTQQEDSAVYLCASSLGIGADYGYTFGSGTRLTVV.

The rearrangement links TRBV7-2 to TRBJ1-1; maybe TRBD1 (5 bases). Germline CDR1 is SGHTA and CDR2 is FQGNSA. The CDR3 is made up of 13 amino acids. V gave up 4 bases and J gave up 4 bases, with 10 bases separating them. For the CDR3, the DNA is TGTGCCAGCAGCTCTCGGGGGATCACTGAAGCTTTCTTT. Encoded protein: CASSSRGITEAFF.